This T cell receptor (beta chain) was identified in a study of blood T cell repertoires in COVID-19. J was trimmed by 0 bases and V by 0 bases; bases with no gene match: 5. CDR1 and CDR2 (germline): SGHDT, YYEEEE. The CDR3 is made up of 18 amino acids. In the authors' methods: Using reference gene primer amplification, nucleated cell counts were estimated. Using immunoSEQ multiplex PCR, the repertoire was profiled, and TCRdb retains in-frame clones only, with some absent. For V, J and clone size, that table is used; D and trimming come from the DNA. The sample consists of approximately 240,000 clones, roughly 80% of them appearing once.

The sequencing input was peripheral blood. The V gene is TRBV5-6, the J gene TRBJ2-3; 12 positions agree with TRBD2. The sequence was collected from a woman in her thirties or forties with active or convalescent COVID-19. The CDR3 sequence: CASSLGLAGETSTDTQYF. The CDR3 region has the DNA TGTGCCAGCAGCTTGGGACTAGCGGGGGAAACTAGCACAGATACGCAGTATTTT.